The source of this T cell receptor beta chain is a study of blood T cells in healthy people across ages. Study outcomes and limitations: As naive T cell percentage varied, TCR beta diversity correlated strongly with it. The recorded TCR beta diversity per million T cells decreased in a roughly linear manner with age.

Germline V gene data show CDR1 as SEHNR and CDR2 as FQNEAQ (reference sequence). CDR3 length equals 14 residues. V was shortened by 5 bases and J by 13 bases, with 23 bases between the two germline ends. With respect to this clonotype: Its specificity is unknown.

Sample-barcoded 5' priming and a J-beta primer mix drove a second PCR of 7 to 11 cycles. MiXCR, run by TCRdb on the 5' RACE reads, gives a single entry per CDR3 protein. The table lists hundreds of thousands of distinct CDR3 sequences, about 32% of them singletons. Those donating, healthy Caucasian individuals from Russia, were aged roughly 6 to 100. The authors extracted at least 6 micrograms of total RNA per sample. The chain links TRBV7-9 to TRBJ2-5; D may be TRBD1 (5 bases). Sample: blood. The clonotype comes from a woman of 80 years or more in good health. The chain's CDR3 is CASSPQGGSISPYF. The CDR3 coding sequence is TGTGCCAGCAGCCCCCAGGGTGGCTCTATATCGCCGTACTTC.